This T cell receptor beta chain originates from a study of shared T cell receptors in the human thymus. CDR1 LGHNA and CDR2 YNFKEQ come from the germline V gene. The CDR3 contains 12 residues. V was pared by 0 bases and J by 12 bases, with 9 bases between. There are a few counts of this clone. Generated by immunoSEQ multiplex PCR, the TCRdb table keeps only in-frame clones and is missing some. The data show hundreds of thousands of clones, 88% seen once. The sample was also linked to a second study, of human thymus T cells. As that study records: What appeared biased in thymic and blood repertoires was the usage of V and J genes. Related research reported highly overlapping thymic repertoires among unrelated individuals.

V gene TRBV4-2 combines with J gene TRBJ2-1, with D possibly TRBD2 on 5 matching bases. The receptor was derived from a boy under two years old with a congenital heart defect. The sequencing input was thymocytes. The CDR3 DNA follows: TGTGCCAGCAGCCAAGAGGACGGAGGGCAGTTCTTC. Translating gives CASSQEDGGQFF.